The sequence of this T cell receptor (beta chain) was determined in a study of blood T cell repertoires in COVID-19. Study-level information: Acute and convalescent COVID-19 samples came from the United States, Italy and Spain.

Study processing details: Reference gene primer amplification yielded estimated nucleated cell counts. Repertoires were generated with immunoSEQ multiplex PCR, while TCRdb's copy carries only in-frame clones and drops some. The DNA gave D and trimming, while V, J and clone size come from that table. Of tens of thousands of clones listed, roughly 85% are singletons. Trimming removed 8 bases at V and 4 bases at J, with 17 bases between. Germline CDR1 is SGHAT and CDR2 is FQNNGV. The length of the CDR3 is 15 residues. This chain joins TRBV11-2 and TRBJ2-2, with D tentatively TRBD2 (6 bases). The material sequenced was peripheral blood. This clonotype was sampled from a man between 35 and 55 years old with acute or convalescent COVID-19. The CDR3 is CASPRGRSTTGELFF. The CDR3 bases are TGTGCCAGCCCCCGGGGGAGAAGTACCACCGGGGAGCTGTTTTTT.